The clone carrying this T cell receptor beta chain has ten or more counts. Patients having uncontrolled infection, another autoimmune disease, pregnancy or lactation were not included. There were TCR beta CDR3 regions amplified from RNA transcripts. First-round RT-PCR of the TCR CDR3 relied on the HTBI primer set. One entry per CDR3 protein, called by TCRdb with MiXCR from the multiplex PCR reads. The sample yields fewer than 550,000 distinct CDR3 sequences, 15% to 19% seen once. Germline V gene data show CDR1 as MNHNS and CDR2 as SASEGT. The V and J ends lost 5 bases and 3 bases respectively, with 19 bases between them. CDR3 length: 17 amino acids. This sample was taken from a study of T cells in Graves' hyperthyroidism and ophthalmopathy.

The genes are TRBV6-1 and TRBJ2-2; D is undetermined. The material sequenced was blood. The sequence came from a woman aged 18-35 years with Graves' hyperthyroidism. The CDR3 is CASSSWTHRADTGELFF. The CDR3 DNA follows: TGTGCCAGCAGTTCCTGGACCCACCGCGCTGACACCGGGGAGCTGTTTTTT.